This entry lists 19 T cell receptor beta chains sequenced from one sample in a study of CD8 T cells in Susac syndrome. When the RNA was reverse transcribed, random hexamers were used with an input of 0.5 to 1 ug. TCRdb re-called the immunoSEQ multiplex PCR reads through MiXCR, storing one row per CDR3 protein. This sample has 190,000 or so distinct CDR3 sequences, with 90% to 95% found just once. Material: CD4+ T cells from PBMCs. The receptor set was obtained from a human donor with multiple sclerosis.

This rearrangement joins TRBV18 to TRBJ1-4; the match to TRBD1 covers 8 bases. V trimming: 3 bases; J trimming: 0 bases; junction bases outside the gene matches: 6. Germline lookup yields CDR1 KGHSH and CDR2 LQKENI. The CDR3 contains 17 residues. The chain's CDR3 is CASSPGTGLATNEKLFF. CDR3 nucleotides: TGTGCCAGCTCACCTGGGACAGGCCTTGCAACTAATGAAAAACTGTTTTTT.

The rearrangement uses TRBV19 and TRBJ2-5; no firm D call. The V gene lost 5 bases and the J gene lost 5 bases, with 9 bases spanning the gap. The CDR3 covers 12 residues. CDR1 and CDR2 from the germline V gene are LNHDA and SQIVND (reference sequence). This CDR3 reads CASSFPGETQYF. CDR3 sequence (DNA): TGTGCCAGTAGTTTCCCTGGGGAGACCCAGTACTTC.

The rearrangement links TRBV30 to TRBJ1-1, with D hard to call. The V and J ends lost 6 bases and 2 bases respectively, with 7 bases between them. Germline CDR1 GTSNPN, CDR2 SVGIG (reference sequence). The CDR3 is made up of 11 amino acids. CDR3 region: CACHRNTEAFF. For the CDR3, the DNA is TGTGCCTGCCACCGCAACACTGAAGCTTTCTTT. The full variable domain, its missing parts supplied by reference TRBV30 and TRBJ1-1, is SQTIHQWPATLVQPVGSPLSLECTVEGTSNPNLYWYRQAAGRGLQLLFYSVGIGQISSEVPQNLSASRPQDRQFILSSKKLLLSDSGFYLCACHRNTEAFFGQGTRLTVV.

The chain has TRBV7-9 and TRBJ2-7; D not certain. Per the germline V gene, CDR1 is SEHNR and CDR2 is FQNEAQ (reference sequence). Between the trimmed V and J ends, which lost 1 base and 2 bases, there was a span of 9 bases. The CDR3 contains 14 residues. In nucleotides, the CDR3 is TGTGCCAGCAGCTTAGACAACAGAGCCTACGAGCAGTACTTC. This translates into CASSLDNRAYEQYF.

This sequence joins TRBV28 and TRBJ2-1; D call uncertain. Per the germline V gene, CDR1 is MDHEN and CDR2 is SYDVKM. This CDR3 region has 14 residues. V was pared by 2 bases and J by 8 bases, with 13 bases between. CDR3 coding DNA: TGTGCCAGCAGTTTACGTCGGAGTGGGCATGAGCAGTTCTTC. It specifies CASSLRRSGHEQFF. Full variable domain (outside the CDR3, taken from reference TRBV28 and TRBJ2-1): DVKVTQSSRYLVKRTGEKVFLECVQDMDHENMFWYRQDPGLGLRLIYFSYDVKMKEKGDIPEGYSVSREKKERFSLILESASTNQTSMYLCASSLRRSGHEQFFGPGTRLTVL.

The DNA for the CDR3 is TGCAGTGCTAACAGGGGGCGTGGACAGCCCCAGCATTTT. Translating gives CSANRGRGQPQHF. J is TRBJ1-5 and V is TRBV20-1; 9 nucleotides line up with TRBD1. Trimming removed 4 bases from V and 7 bases from J; junction bases left unmatched: 5. CDR1 and CDR2 (germline): DFQATT, SNEGSKA (reference sequence). This CDR3 contains 13 residues.

The CDR3: CASSLGWFENEQFF. The CDR3 DNA follows: TGTGCCAGCAGCTTAGGGTGGTTCGAAAATGAGCAGTTCTTC. The rearrangement links TRBV11-2 to TRBJ2-1, with D uncertain. Trimming took off 1 base at V and 7 bases at J, with 11 bases between the two ends. CDR1 and CDR2 (germline): SGHAT, FQNNGV. The CDR3 is made up of 14 amino acids.

The gene calls are TRBV5-1 and TRBJ1-4; D remains ambiguous. Germline V CDR1 and CDR2: SGHRS, YFSETQ. V lost 5 bases and J lost 0, with 8 bases in between. CDR3 length: 14 amino acids. The CDR3 DNA is TGCGCCAGCAGGGTTGGAGCAACTAATGAAAAACTGTTTTTT. Residues: CASRVGATNEKLFF.

The genes are TRBV15 and TRBJ2-5, with D uncertain. The CDR3 is made up of 13 amino acids. CDR1 LNHNV and CDR2 YYDKDF come from the germline V gene (reference sequence). The V end was cut by 4 bases, the J end by 2 bases, with 8 bases between. The CDR3 sequence is CATSKRFQETQYF. The CDR3 bases are TGTGCCACCAGCAAGAGGTTTCAAGAGACCCAGTACTTC.

The J gene is TRBJ2-1, the V gene TRBV6-5; the D is unclear. Germline V lookup: CDR1 MNHEY, CDR2 SVGAGI. This CDR3 contains 16 residues. Trimming stripped 2 bases from V and 0 bases from J, with 11 bases between. CDR3 coding DNA: TGTGCCAGCAGTTACCGGCAGAGCTACTCCTACAATGAGCAGTTCTTC. Residues: CASSYRQSYSYNEQFF.

V and J are TRBV23-1 and TRBJ1-5; TRBD1 matches 7 bases. TRBV23-1 is filed as an ORF, its function uncertain. CDR3 size: 18 residues. Trimming took 3 bases from V and 2 from J; bases not matched to a gene: 13. The CDR3 loop is CASSQIRDSYFCNQPQHF. The CDR3 DNA sequence: TGCGCCAGCAGTCAGATCCGGGACAGCTATTTCTGCAATCAGCCCCAGCATTTT.

V is TRBV15 and J is TRBJ2-1, with D unresolved. The length of the CDR3 is 14 residues. Germline loops: CDR1 LNHNV, CDR2 YYDKDF (reference sequence). The ends were cut back, 7 bases at V and 1 base at J, with 11 bases in the middle. CDR3 protein: CATNLVGSYNEQFF. Written as DNA, the CDR3 is TGTGCCACCAACCTCGTGGGTTCCTACAATGAGCAGTTCTTC.

The rearrangement uses TRBV20-1 and TRBJ2-4; possibly TRBD2 for D (6 bases). The CDR3 length is 13 residues. The germline V gene encodes CDR1 DFQATT and CDR2 SNEGSKA (reference sequence). Deletions cut 5 bases from V and 7 bases from J, with 15 bases between. The CDR3 loop is CSAGGNLRNIQYF. The CDR3 DNA reads TGCAGTGCTGGGGGGAATCTTCGGAACATTCAGTACTTC.

V usage is TRBV11-2 and J usage is TRBJ2-7; weak D call: TRBD1 (6 bases). Germline CDR1 SGHAT, CDR2 FQNNGV. The V gene lost 8 bases and the J gene lost 4 bases, with 15 bases spanning the gap. CDR3 length equals 13 residues. CDR3 region: CASGSGQMYEQYF. In DNA form, the CDR3 reads TGTGCCAGCGGCAGCGGACAGATGTACGAGCAGTACTTC. Combining the CDR3 with reference TRBV11-2 and TRBJ2-7 gives the whole variable domain EAGVAQSPRYKIIEKRQSVAFWCNPISGHATLYWYQQILGQGPKLLIQFQNNGVVDDSQLPKDRFSAERLKGVDSTLKIQPAKLEDSAVYLCASGSGQMYEQYFGPGTRLTVT.

This chain connects TRBV7-8 to TRBJ1-1; 8 bases agree with TRBD1. The germline gives CDR1 SGHVS, CDR2 FQNEAQ. This CDR3 has 16 residues. V lost 7 bases, J lost 2 bases, and 12 bases stayed unmatched. CDR3 amino acids: CASKRSGGPLNTEAFF. The CDR3 DNA sequence: TGTGCCAGCAAAAGGTCAGGGGGCCCCCTAAACACTGAAGCTTTCTTT.

This clonotype showed up just once. The chain joins TRBV20-1 to TRBJ1-2, with TRBD1 identical over 7 bases. V lost 3 bases, J lost 3 bases, and 4 bases stayed unmatched. The V gene's germline CDR1 is DFQATT and CDR2 SNEGSKA (reference sequence). This CDR3 contains 13 residues. DNA of the CDR3: TGCAGTGCTAGCACCACAGGGGACTATGGCTACACCTTC. Protein: CSASTTGDYGYTF.

This chain links TRBV30 with TRBJ2-1; the D gene is possibly TRBD2 (5 bases). V shed 1 base and J shed 2 bases, with 9 bases lying between them. Germline V gives CDR1 GTSNPN, CDR2 SVGIG (reference sequence). The CDR3 totals 14 residues. In nucleotides, the CDR3 is TGTGCCTGGAGTGGGAACGGGGCCTACAATGAGCAGTTCTTC. This sequence encodes CAWSGNGAYNEQFF.

The chain couples TRBV5-1 to TRBJ2-1, with 8 bases lining up with TRBD2. Germline values: CDR1 SGHRS, CDR2 YFSETQ. Trimming took 4 bases from V and 6 from J; bases not matched to a gene: 9. The CDR3 extends over 15 amino acids. CDR3 sequence (DNA): TGCGCCAGCAGCGGGGCCGCGGGAGGTGGCAATGAGCAGTTCTTC. Translating gives CASSGAAGGGNEQFF.

The chain recombines TRBV30 with TRBJ1-4; D is undetermined. Germline CDR1 and CDR2: GTSNPN and SVGIG (reference sequence). The V gene lost 1 base and the J gene lost 10 bases, with 10 bases spanning the gap. The CDR3 extends over 12 amino acids. This CDR3 reads CAWSGERGKLFF. CDR3 DNA sequence: TGTGCCTGGAGTGGGGAGCGGGGAAAACTGTTTTTT. Looking up the rest from reference TRBV30 and TRBJ1-4 gives the full variable domain: SQTIHQWPATLVQPVGSPLSLECTVEGTSNPNLYWYRQAAGRGLQLLFYSVGIGQISSEVPQNLSASRPQDRQFILSSKKLLLSDSGFYLCAWSGERGKLFFGSGTQLSVL.